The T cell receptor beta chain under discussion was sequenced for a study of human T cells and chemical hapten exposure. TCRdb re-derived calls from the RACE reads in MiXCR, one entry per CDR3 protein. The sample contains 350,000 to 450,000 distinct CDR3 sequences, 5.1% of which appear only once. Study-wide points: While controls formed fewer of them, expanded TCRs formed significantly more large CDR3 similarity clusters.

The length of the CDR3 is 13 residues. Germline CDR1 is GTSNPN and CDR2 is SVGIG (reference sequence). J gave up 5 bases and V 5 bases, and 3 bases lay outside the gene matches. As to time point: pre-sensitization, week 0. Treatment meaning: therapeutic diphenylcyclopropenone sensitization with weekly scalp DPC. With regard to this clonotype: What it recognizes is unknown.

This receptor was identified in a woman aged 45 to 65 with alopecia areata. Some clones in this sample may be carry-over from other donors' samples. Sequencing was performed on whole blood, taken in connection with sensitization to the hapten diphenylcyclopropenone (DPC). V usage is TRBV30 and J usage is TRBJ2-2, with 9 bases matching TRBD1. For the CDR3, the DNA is TGTGCCTGGGCGGACAGGGGAACCGGGGAGCTGTTTTTT. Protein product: CAWADRGTGELFF.